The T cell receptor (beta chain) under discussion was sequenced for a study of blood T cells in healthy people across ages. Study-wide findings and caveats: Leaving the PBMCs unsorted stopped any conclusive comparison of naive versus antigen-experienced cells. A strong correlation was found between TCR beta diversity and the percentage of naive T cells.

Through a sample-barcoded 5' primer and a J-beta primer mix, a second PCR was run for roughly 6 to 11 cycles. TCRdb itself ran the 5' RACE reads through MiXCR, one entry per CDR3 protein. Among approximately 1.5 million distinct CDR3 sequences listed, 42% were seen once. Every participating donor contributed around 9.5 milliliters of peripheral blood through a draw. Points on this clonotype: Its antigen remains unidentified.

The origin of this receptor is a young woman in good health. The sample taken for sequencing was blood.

CDR3 coding DNA: TGTGCCAGCAGCTTCGGGACATCCAATATGAACACTGAAGCTTTCTTT. Amino acids: CASSFGTSNMNTEAFF. The chain links TRBV5-6 to TRBJ1-1; possible D gene TRBD1, 6 bases. This CDR3 spans 16 amino acids. The V gene's germline CDR1 is SGHDT and CDR2 YYEEEE. Trimming shortened V by 2 bases and J by 0 bases, and 14 bases separated the two germline ends.